The present TCR beta chain was sequenced within a study of blood T cell repertoires in COVID-19. The wider study: Some COVID-19 samples were acute and others convalescent; all came from the United States, Italy and Spain. Sources were T cells, B-cell-depleted T cells, or PBMCs; the material itself was cDNA or gDNA.

In the authors' workflow: Estimation of nucleated cell counts was performed using reference gene primer amplification. The protocol was immunoSEQ multiplex PCR, while the TCRdb copy is restricted to in-frame clones and leaves out a portion. V, J and clone size are those of that table, while D and trimming were read from the DNA. The table has roughly 220,000 clones, approximately 80% seen once. From germline, CDR1 is PRHDT and CDR2 FYEKMQ (reference sequence). The CDR3 consists of 15 residues. The ends lost 6 bases at V and 2 bases at J; junction bases unmatched: 9. The chain has TRBV13 and TRBJ2-7; 8 bases fit TRBD1. The TCR sequence derives from a man younger than 40 with active or convalescent COVID-19. Sequencing was done on a sample of peripheral blood. The CDR3 nucleotides read TGTGCCAGCAGTGCAGGGGGCCCTCCTACCTACGAGCAGTACTTC. Translating gives CASSAGGPPTYEQYF.